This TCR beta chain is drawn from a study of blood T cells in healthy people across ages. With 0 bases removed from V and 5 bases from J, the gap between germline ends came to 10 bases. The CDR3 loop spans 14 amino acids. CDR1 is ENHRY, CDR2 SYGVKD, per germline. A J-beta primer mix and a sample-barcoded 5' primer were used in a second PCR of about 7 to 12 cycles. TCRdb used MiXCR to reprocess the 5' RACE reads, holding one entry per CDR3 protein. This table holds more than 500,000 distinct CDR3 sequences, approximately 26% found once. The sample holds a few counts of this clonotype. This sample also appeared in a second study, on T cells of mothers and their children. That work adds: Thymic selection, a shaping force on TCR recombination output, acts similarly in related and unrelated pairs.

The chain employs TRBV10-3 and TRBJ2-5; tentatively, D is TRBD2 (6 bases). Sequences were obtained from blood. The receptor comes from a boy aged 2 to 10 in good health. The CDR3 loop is CAISESRGRETQYF. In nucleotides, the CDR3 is TGTGCCATCAGTGAGTCAAGAGGGAGGGAGACCCAGTACTTC.